This T cell receptor beta chain was retrieved from a study of CD8+CD57+ T cells in acquired aplastic anemia. Study-wide background: Isolated CD4+ and CD8+ cells, once sorted, yielded DNA averaging roughly 3.2 ug.

Researchers used genomic DNA as the template to profile TCR beta VDJ and CDR3. TCRdb re-derived calls from the reads in MiXCR, one entry per CDR3 protein. The table has some 120,000 distinct CDR3 sequences, almost 40% seen once. Overall study findings and caveats: Patients did not significantly differ from controls in CD8+ Simpson's diversity. A set of some 28 CD8+ CDR3 sequences was shared between patients and controls, and these sequences appeared highly expressed in patients.

This clonotype was counted at least ten times. Its antigen is as yet unknown. Patients sequenced had flow cytometry evidence of CD8+CD57+ cell expansion. Patients had undergone no therapy by the time their blood was sampled. The CDR3 consists of 18 residues. V was clipped by 3 bases and J by 3 bases, with 24 bases between them. Germline values: CDR1 MGHRA, CDR2 YSYEKL. Sequenced input: sorted CD4+, CD8+, or CD8+CD57+ T cells (not recorded which) from PBMCs. This chain joins TRBV4-1 and TRBJ2-7; D is possibly TRBD2 (6 bases). This clonotype was obtained from a human donor with aplastic anemia. The chain's CDR3 is CASSQEAHGGTTYYEQYF. DNA of the CDR3: TGCGCCAGCAGCCAGGAGGCCCACGGGGGTACTACCTACTACGAGCAGTACTTC.